A selection of T cell receptor beta chains follows, all from one sample in a study of OX40 agonist ivuxolimab in advanced cancers. TCRdb's copy holds only in-frame clones and misses some; the assay was immunoSEQ multiplex PCR. The sample holds about 34,000 clones, around nine tenths seen once. The specimen comprised CD4+ or CD8+ T cells sorted from blood, sampled in a trial of the OX40 agonist ivuxolimab. These receptors all stem from an adult with an advanced solid tumor such as melanoma, head and neck, liver or kidney cancer. Each CDR3 is given with its conserved first and last residue. Each record gives: J gene, D gene, V gene, CDR3 DNA, CDR3 protein. The D gene is left open where the match is weak.

j_call: TRBJ1-1
d_call: .
v_call: TRBV7-2
cdr3_nt: TGTGCCAGCAGCGGCAACAGGGTCACTGAAGCTTTCTTT
cdr3_aa: CASSGNRVTEAFF

j_call: TRBJ1-1
d_call: TRBD1
v_call: TRBV18
cdr3_nt: TGTGCCAGCTCACTCGGGACAGGCTATGAAGCTTTCTTT
cdr3_aa: CASSLGTGYEAFF

j_call: TRBJ1-2
d_call: TRBD1
v_call: TRBV18
cdr3_nt: TGTGCCAGCTCACCAGGACGGCAGGGGGTTCACTATGGCTACACCTTC
cdr3_aa: CASSPGRQGVHYGYTF

j_call: TRBJ1-3
d_call: .
v_call: TRBV7-9
cdr3_nt: TGTGCCAGCGGGGGGCAAGGAAACACCATATATTTT
cdr3_aa: CASGGQGNTIYF

j_call: TRBJ2-4
d_call: .
v_call: TRBV11-3
cdr3_nt: TGTGCCCCATCAAGGGCCGCCGGCGGGTACATTCAGTACTTC
cdr3_aa: CAPSRAAGGYIQYF

j_call: TRBJ2-7
d_call: .
v_call: TRBV5-8
cdr3_nt: TGTGCCAGCAGCTTGCCTCTCTCGACCTCCTCCTACGAGCAGTACTTC
cdr3_aa: CASSLPLSTSSYEQYF

j_call: TRBJ2-2
d_call: .
v_call: TRBV5-1
cdr3_nt: TGCGCCAGCAGAGATCTAGGATCGAACACCGGGGAGCTGTTTTTT
cdr3_aa: CASRDLGSNTGELFF

j_call: TRBJ2-4
d_call: .
v_call: TRBV10-1
cdr3_nt: TGCGCCAGCTTGAATAAGGGGTATCTTCTAGCCAAAAACATTCAGTACTTC
cdr3_aa: CASLNKGYLLAKNIQYF

j_call: TRBJ1-3
d_call: .
v_call: TRBV7-6
cdr3_nt: TGTGCCAGCAGCTTAGTTCCCCCAGAGGGTCGAAACACCATATATTTT
cdr3_aa: CASSLVPPEGRNTIYF

j_call: TRBJ2-1
d_call: TRBD2
v_call: TRBV7-6
cdr3_nt: TGTGCCAGCAGCTCAGGACTAGCGGGAAACTCCTACAATGAGCAGTTCTTC
cdr3_aa: CASSSGLAGNSYNEQFF

j_call: TRBJ1-1
d_call: .
v_call: TRBV2
cdr3_nt: TGTGCCAGCAGGGCTCAGGGGAGGACTGAAGCTTTCTTT
cdr3_aa: CASRAQGRTEAFF